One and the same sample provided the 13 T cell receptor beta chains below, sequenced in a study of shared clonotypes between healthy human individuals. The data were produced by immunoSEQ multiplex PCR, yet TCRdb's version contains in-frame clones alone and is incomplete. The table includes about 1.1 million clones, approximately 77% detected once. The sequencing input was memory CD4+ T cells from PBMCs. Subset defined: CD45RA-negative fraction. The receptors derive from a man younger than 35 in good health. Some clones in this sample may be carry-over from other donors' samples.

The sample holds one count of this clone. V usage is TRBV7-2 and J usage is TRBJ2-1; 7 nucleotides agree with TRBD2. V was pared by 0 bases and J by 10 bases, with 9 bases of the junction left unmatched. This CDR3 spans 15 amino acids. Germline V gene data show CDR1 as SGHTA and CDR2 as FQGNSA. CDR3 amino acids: CASSLAISGNSEQFF. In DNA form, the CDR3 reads TGTGCCAGCAGCTTAGCGATAAGCGGGAATTCCGAGCAGTTCTTC.

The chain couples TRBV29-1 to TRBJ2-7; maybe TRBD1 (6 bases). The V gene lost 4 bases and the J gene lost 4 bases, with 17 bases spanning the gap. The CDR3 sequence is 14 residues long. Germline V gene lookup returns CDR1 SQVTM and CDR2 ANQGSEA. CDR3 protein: CSVGQDQQFYEQYF. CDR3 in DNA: TGCAGCGTTGGACAGGACCAACAATTTTACGAGCAGTACTTC.

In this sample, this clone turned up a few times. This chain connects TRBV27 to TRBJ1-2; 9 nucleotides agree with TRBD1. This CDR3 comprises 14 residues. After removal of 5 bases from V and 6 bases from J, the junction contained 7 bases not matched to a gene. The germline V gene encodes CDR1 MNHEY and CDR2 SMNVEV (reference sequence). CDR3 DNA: TGTGCCAGCAGTCGCGGGACAGGGAGTCATGGCTACACCTTC. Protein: CASSRGTGSHGYTF.

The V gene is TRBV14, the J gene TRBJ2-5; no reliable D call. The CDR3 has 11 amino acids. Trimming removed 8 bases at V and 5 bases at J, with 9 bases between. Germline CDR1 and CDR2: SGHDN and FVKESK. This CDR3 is CASGMRETQYF. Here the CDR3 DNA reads TGTGCCAGCGGAATGAGGGAGACCCAGTACTTC.

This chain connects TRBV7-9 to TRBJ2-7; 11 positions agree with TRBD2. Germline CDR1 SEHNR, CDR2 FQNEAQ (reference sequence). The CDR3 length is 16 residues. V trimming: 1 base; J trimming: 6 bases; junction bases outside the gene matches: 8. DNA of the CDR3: TGTGCCAGCAGCTTAGGGGTGGCTAGCGGGAGGCGCGAGCAGTACTTC. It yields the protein CASSLGVASGRREQYF.

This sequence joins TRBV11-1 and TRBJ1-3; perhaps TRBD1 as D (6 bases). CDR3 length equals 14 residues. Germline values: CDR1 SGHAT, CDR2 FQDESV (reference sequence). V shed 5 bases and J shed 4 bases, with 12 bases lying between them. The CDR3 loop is CASSLQGAGNTIYF. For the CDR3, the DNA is TGTGCCAGCAGCCTACAGGGAGCAGGAAACACCATATATTTT.

Written as DNA, the CDR3 is TGTGCCAGCAGTTTATCGCCTCAACTAGGCACCCACAACAATGAGCAGTTCTTC. It specifies CASSLSPQLGTHNNEQFF. The chain carries TRBV27 and TRBJ2-1; D possibly corresponds to TRBD2 (5 bases). The germline gives CDR1 MNHEY, CDR2 SMNVEV (reference sequence). Trimming took 0 bases from V and 5 from J, leaving 20 bases between them. The CDR3 contains 18 residues.

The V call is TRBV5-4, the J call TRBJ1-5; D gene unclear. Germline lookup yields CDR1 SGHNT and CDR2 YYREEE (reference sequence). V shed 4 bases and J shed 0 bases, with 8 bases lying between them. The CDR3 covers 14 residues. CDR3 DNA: TGTGCCAGCAGCAGCATGAATAGCAATCAGCCCCAGCATTTT. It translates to CASSSMNSNQPQHF.

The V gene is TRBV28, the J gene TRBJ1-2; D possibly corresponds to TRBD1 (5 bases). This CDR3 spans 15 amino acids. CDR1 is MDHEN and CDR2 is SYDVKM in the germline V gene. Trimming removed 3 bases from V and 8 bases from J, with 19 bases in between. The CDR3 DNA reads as TGTGCCAGCAGTTTCCCGCGACAGATCGGTAGGGGCTACACCTTC. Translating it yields CASSFPRQIGRGYTF.

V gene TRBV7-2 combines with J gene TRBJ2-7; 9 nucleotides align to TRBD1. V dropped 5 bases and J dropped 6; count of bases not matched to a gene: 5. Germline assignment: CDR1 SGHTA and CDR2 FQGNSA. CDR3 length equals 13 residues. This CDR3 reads CASSTETGGEQYF. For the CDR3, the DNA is TGTGCCAGCAGCACAGAGACAGGGGGCGAGCAGTACTTC.

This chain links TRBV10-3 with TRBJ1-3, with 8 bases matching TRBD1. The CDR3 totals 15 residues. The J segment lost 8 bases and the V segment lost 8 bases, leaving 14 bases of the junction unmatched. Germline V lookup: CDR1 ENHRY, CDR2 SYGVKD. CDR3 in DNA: TGTGCCATCGGGACAGGAACGGTCTTGTCGGACACCATATATTTT. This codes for CAIGTGTVLSDTIYF.

Here the CDR3 DNA reads TGTGCCAGCACGATGGACAGGCACACTGAAGCTTTCTTT. This codes for CASTMDRHTEAFF. The V gene is TRBV6-1, the J gene TRBJ1-1; 7 bases are a match to TRBD1. V lost 7 bases, J lost 3 bases, and 5 bases stayed unmatched. The CDR3 has 13 amino acids. The germline gives CDR1 MNHNS, CDR2 SASEGT.

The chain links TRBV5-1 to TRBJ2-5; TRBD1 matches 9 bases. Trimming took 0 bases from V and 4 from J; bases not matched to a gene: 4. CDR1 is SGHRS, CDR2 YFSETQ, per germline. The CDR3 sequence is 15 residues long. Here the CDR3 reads CASSLGDRVLETQYF. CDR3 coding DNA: TGCGCCAGCAGCTTGGGGGACAGGGTATTAGAGACCCAGTACTTC. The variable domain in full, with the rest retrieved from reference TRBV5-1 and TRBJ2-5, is KAGVTQTPRYLIKTRGQQVTLSCSPISGHRSVSWYQQTPGQGLQFLFEYFSETQRNKGNFPGRFSGRQFSNSRSEMNVSTLELGDSALYLCASSLGDRVLETQYFGPGTRLLVL.